A single sample is the source of the 29 T cell receptor beta chains below, sequenced in a study of blood T cell repertoires in COVID-19. Profiling relied on immunoSEQ multiplex PCR, and the TCRdb table lists in-frame clones only, not all of them. The sample records 45,000 to 65,000 clones, just over 85% being singletons. Source material: peripheral blood. Receptor source: an elderly man with active COVID-19.

The chain has TRBV27 and TRBJ2-7; 7 positions match TRBD1. V was clipped by 6 bases and J by 2 bases; unmatched bases: 4. Germline-derived CDR1 and CDR2 are MNHEY and SMNVEV (reference sequence). This CDR3 spans 13 amino acids. The CDR3 DNA reads as TGTGCCAGCAGAGACAGGGCAGCCTACGAGCAGTACTTC. This sequence encodes CASRDRAAYEQYF.

This clone was seen a few times. The V and J genes are TRBV28 and TRBJ1-5; D uncertain. CDR1 is MDHEN, CDR2 SYDVKM, per germline. The CDR3 spans 14 residues. The V end was cut by 9 bases, the J end by 2 bases, with 14 bases between. Here the CDR3 DNA reads TGTGCCAGTTCGACTCTCCTAGGCAATCAGCCCCAGCATTTT. This encodes CASSTLLGNQPQHF.

The chain carries TRBV18 and TRBJ1-1; 11 nucleotides align to TRBD1. Unmatched junction bases numbered 9, after V lost 5 bases and J lost 7 bases. Germline-derived CDR1 and CDR2 are KGHSH and LQKENI. The CDR3 runs 15 residues. CDR3 nucleotides: TGTGCCAGCTCAATTTCCGGGACAGGGGGAGGTGAAGCTTTCTTT. Amino acid sequence: CASSISGTGGGEAFF. The full variable domain, with the rest looked up from reference TRBV18 and TRBJ1-1, is NAGVMQNPRHLVRRRGQEARLRCSPMKGHSHVYWYRQLPEEGLKFMVYLQKENIIDESGMPKERFSAEFPKEGPSILRIQQVVRGDSAAYFCASSISGTGGGEAFFGQGTRLTVV.

The chain links TRBV5-1 to TRBJ1-1; no firm D call. The CDR3 consists of 14 residues. Germline values: CDR1 SGHRS, CDR2 YFSETQ. V was pared by 0 bases and J by 4 bases, with 10 bases between. The CDR3 protein is CASSLEGTSTEAFF. The CDR3 coding sequence is TGCGCCAGCAGCTTGGAGGGTACTAGCACTGAAGCTTTCTTT.

The CDR3 region has the DNA TGCGCCAGCAGCCAAGAGGGAGGCGGACCCAACACTGAAGCTTTCTTT. Amino acids: CASSQEGGGPNTEAFF. The chain employs TRBV4-1 and TRBJ1-1; D ambiguous. CDR1 is MGHRA, CDR2 YSYEKL, per germline. The CDR3 loop spans 16 amino acids. V was shortened by 0 bases and J by 2 bases, with 13 bases between the two germline ends.

The V gene is TRBV4-1, the J gene TRBJ2-2; the match to TRBD2 covers 14 bases. The CDR3 contains 16 residues. CDR1 MGHRA and CDR2 YSYEKL come from the germline V gene. The junction had 5 bases not matched to a gene; V was cut back by 4 bases and J by 7 bases. CDR3 nucleotides: TGCGCCAGCAGCCGGGGACTAGCGGGAGAGGACGGGGAGCTGTTTTTT. Translating it yields CASSRGLAGEDGELFF.

The chain combines TRBV19 with TRBJ2-3; no reliable D call. The V gene lost 3 bases and the J gene lost 1 base, with 8 bases spanning the gap. The CDR3 length is 14 residues. Germline CDR1 reads LNHDA; CDR2 reads SQIVND (reference sequence). The CDR3 reads CASSIQMGTDTQYF. The CDR3 bases are TGTGCCAGTAGTATTCAGATGGGCACAGATACGCAGTATTTT.

This clone was seen once. The CDR3 DNA sequence: TGCGCCAGCACCGCGACTAGCGGACCCACAGATACGCAGTATTTT. Its protein product is CASTATSGPTDTQYF. The chain recombines TRBV5-1 with TRBJ2-3; 9 bases map to TRBD2. CDR1 is SGHRS, CDR2 YFSETQ, per germline. V was clipped by 6 bases and J by 2 bases; unmatched bases: 7. This CDR3 has 15 amino acids.

The gene calls are TRBV28 and TRBJ1-5, with TRBD1 identical over 10 bases. Per germline, CDR1 MDHEN and CDR2 SYDVKM. V was clipped by 5 bases and J by 3 bases; unmatched bases: 4. The CDR3 loop spans 15 amino acids. This chain's CDR3 is CASSRDRGINQPQHF. The CDR3 DNA sequence: TGTGCCAGCAGTCGGGACAGGGGAATCAATCAGCCCCAGCATTTT.

V gene TRBV7-2 combines with J gene TRBJ2-1; 9 positions agree with TRBD2. This CDR3 region has 15 residues. Unmatched junction bases numbered 6, after V lost 4 bases and J lost 5 bases. Germline CDR1 SGHTA, CDR2 FQGNSA. In DNA form, the CDR3 reads TGTGCCAGCAGCTCGACTAGCGGAACCCACAATGAGCAGTTCTTC. Translating gives CASSSTSGTHNEQFF.

V gene TRBV2 combines with J gene TRBJ2-3; 7 bases match TRBD1. Unmatched junction bases numbered 10, after V lost 6 bases and J lost 4 bases. CDR1 and CDR2 (germline): SNHLY, FYNNEI. CDR3 size: 15 residues. The CDR3 DNA is TGTGCCAGCAGACCCGGGACAGTGATGTCAGATACGCAGTATTTT. The encoded protein is CASRPGTVMSDTQYF.

The chain links TRBV5-6 to TRBJ1-6, with TRBD1 matching over 11 bases. This CDR3 is built from 15 residues. Germline V gene data show CDR1 as SGHDT and CDR2 as YYEEEE. V lost 0 bases, J lost 9 bases, and 2 bases stayed unmatched. This chain's CDR3 is CASSLGTGGGSPLHF. CDR3 sequence (DNA): TGTGCCAGCAGCTTGGGGACAGGGGGCGGTTCACCCCTCCACTTT.

The chain employs TRBV19 and TRBJ2-1; a possible D gene is TRBD2 (6 bases). This CDR3 contains 13 residues. From germline, CDR1 is LNHDA and CDR2 SQIVND (reference sequence). The V gene lost 2 bases and the J gene lost 11 bases, with 13 bases spanning the gap. Here the CDR3 reads CASSISGDWKQFF. The DNA for the CDR3 is TGTGCCAGTAGTATAAGTGGGGACTGGAAGCAGTTCTTC.

The rearrangement links TRBV18 to TRBJ1-1; 9 bases line up with TRBD1. The V segment lost 5 bases and the J segment 1 base; nucleotides outside the gene matches: 5. In germline, CDR1 is KGHSH, CDR2 LQKENI. There are 15 residues in the CDR3. CDR3 loop: CASSGTGTTNTEAFF. The CDR3 DNA is TGTGCCAGCTCAGGGACAGGGACGACGAACACTGAAGCTTTCTTT.

V gene TRBV24-1 combines with J gene TRBJ1-4; D is undetermined. Trimming pared 9 bases from V and 4 bases from J, leaving 11 bases between. The CDR3 is 13 amino acids. Germline V gene sequence: CDR1 KGHDR, CDR2 SFDVKD. As DNA, the CDR3 is TGTGCCACCCAGAGGGTCGATAATGAAAAACTGTTTTTT. Its protein is CATQRVDNEKLFF.

The chain employs TRBV5-1 and TRBJ2-3, with TRBD2 matching 9 bases. V gave up 6 bases and J gave up 0 bases; unmatched junction bases: 8. Germline CDR1 SGHRS, CDR2 YFSETQ. This CDR3 spans 16 amino acids. CDR3 protein: CASTSVGLASTDTQYF. CDR3 sequence (DNA): TGCGCCAGCACCTCCGTGGGACTAGCTAGCACAGATACGCAGTATTTT.

This clone was observed a few times. Additional DNA sequences in this sample encode the identical CDR3. The chain is built from TRBV27 and TRBJ2-7, with unresolved D. The CDR3 runs to 13 residues. Germline CDR1 and CDR2: MNHEY and SMNVEV (reference sequence). V shed 3 bases and J shed 3 bases, with 9 bases lying between them. Written as DNA, the CDR3 is TGTGCCAGCAGTTTCCCTCCTTTCTACGAGCAGTACTTC. As protein: CASSFPPFYEQYF.

This clone was seen only once. This chain links TRBV7-9 with TRBJ2-1; D might be TRBD2 (6 bases). Trimming took off 8 bases at V and 4 bases at J, with 21 bases between the two ends. The CDR3 has 16 residues. CDR1 and CDR2 from the germline V gene are SEHNR and FQNEAQ (reference sequence). CDR3 bases: TGTGCCAGCGTAGGCACCGGGACTGGAGAATACAATGAGCAGTTCTTC. It yields the protein CASVGTGTGEYNEQFF.

The rearrangement uses TRBV7-2 and TRBJ2-2; D possibly corresponds to TRBD2 (6 bases). The CDR3 has 16 residues. The V gene lost 2 bases and the J gene lost 2 bases, with 12 bases spanning the gap. Germline CDR1 reads SGHTA; CDR2 reads FQGNSA. The CDR3 DNA reads TGTGCCAGCAGCTTATTTAGCGGAACTAACACCGGGGAGCTGTTTTTT. It yields the protein CASSLFSGTNTGELFF. The full variable domain, rest sourced from reference TRBV7-2 and TRBJ2-2, is GAGVSQSPSNKVTEKGKDVELRCDPISGHTALYWYRQSLGQGLEFLIYFQGNSAPDKSGLPSDRFSAERTGGSVSTLTIQRTQQEDSAVYLCASSLFSGTNTGELFFGEGSRLTVL.

This chain links TRBV7-2 with TRBJ2-5; no reliable D call. CDR1 and CDR2 (germline): SGHTA, FQGNSA. The CDR3 extends over 13 amino acids. Deletions cut 2 bases from V and 0 bases from J, with 4 bases between. The CDR3 here is CASSLYYQETQYF. CDR3 nucleotide sequence: TGTGCCAGCAGCTTATACTACCAAGAGACCCAGTACTTC.

The J gene is TRBJ2-5, the V gene TRBV7-2; 8 bases are a match to TRBD2. Germline V gene sequence: CDR1 SGHTA, CDR2 FQGNSA. This CDR3 comprises 14 residues. V was clipped by 8 bases and J by 3 bases; unmatched bases: 8. CDR3 DNA: TGTGCCAGCGCCCGGGGGGGCTCGGAAGAGACCCAGTACTTC. Amino acid sequence: CASARGGSEETQYF.

The rearrangement uses TRBV19 and TRBJ1-1; D not certain. Germline CDR1 and CDR2: LNHDA and SQIVND (reference sequence). The CDR3 extends over 16 amino acids. Trimming removed 3 bases at V and 1 base at J, with 15 bases between. The CDR3 reads CASSIRESLRNTEAFF. CDR3 DNA sequence: TGTGCCAGTAGTATTAGAGAGAGCCTACGGAACACTGAAGCTTTCTTT.

The chain is built from TRBV11-2 and TRBJ2-7; maybe TRBD2 (5 bases). V lost 3 bases, J lost 2 bases, and 14 bases lay in between. Germline V lookup: CDR1 SGHAT, CDR2 FQNNGV. CDR3 size: 15 residues. In DNA form, the CDR3 reads TGTGCCAGCAGCTTTGGACTTTTGGAAACCTACGAGCAGTACTTC. Translated: CASSFGLLETYEQYF.

The chain recombines TRBV7-9 with TRBJ2-3, with a tentative D call TRBD2 (6 bases). V was shortened by 4 bases and J by 2 bases, with 10 bases between the two germline ends. The CDR3 extends over 14 amino acids. In germline, CDR1 is SEHNR, CDR2 FQNEAQ (reference sequence). CDR3 residues: CASSYSGATDTQYF. The CDR3 DNA sequence: TGTGCCAGCAGCTATAGCGGCGCCACAGATACGCAGTATTTT.

The chain has TRBV30 and TRBJ1-3; D call uncertain. The V gene's germline CDR1 is GTSNPN and CDR2 SVGIG (reference sequence). V lost 4 bases to trimming and J lost 4 bases, with 14 bases between them. The CDR3 has 14 residues. CDR3 region: CAWKTVTQGNTIYF. CDR3 DNA: TGTGCCTGGAAAACAGTAACGCAGGGAAACACCATATATTTT.

Only one count was recorded for this clone. The rearrangement links TRBV9 to TRBJ1-1; the match to TRBD1 covers 8 bases. Trimming cost V 3 bases and J 0 bases; bases outside gene matches: 4. The CDR3 is made up of 15 amino acids. Per the germline V gene, CDR1 is SGDLS and CDR2 is YYNGEE. This CDR3 is CASSGPTGVNTEAFF. CDR3 nucleotide sequence: TGTGCCAGCAGCGGGCCGACAGGGGTGAACACTGAAGCTTTCTTT.

The CDR3 bases are TGTGCCAGCTCCATACAGGGGGATTACTACAATGAGCAGTTCTTC. Translating gives CASSIQGDYYNEQFF. This chain joins TRBV18 and TRBJ2-1; 8 nucleotides align to TRBD1. Germline trimming cut 6 bases from V and 3 bases from J; bases unmatched to any gene: 7. This CDR3 spans 15 amino acids. Germline assignment: CDR1 KGHSH and CDR2 LQKENI.

The chain uses TRBV13 and TRBJ1-6; no definite D call. The CDR3 has 17 amino acids. Germline CDR1 and CDR2: PRHDT and FYEKMQ (reference sequence). V was clipped by 0 bases and J by 5 bases, with 14 bases between them. The CDR3 nucleotides read TGTGCCAGCAGCTTAGGATTTCGCGGAGGAAATAATTCACCCCTCCACTTT. Translation: CASSLGFRGGNNSPLHF.

The V call is TRBV2, the J call TRBJ2-7, with 9 bases lining up with TRBD1. Per the germline V gene, CDR1 is SNHLY and CDR2 is FYNNEI. With V trimmed by 6 bases and J by 2 bases, 2 bases remained unmatched. This CDR3 comprises 13 residues. The CDR3: CASRDRGPYEQYF. The CDR3 region has the DNA TGTGCCAGCAGGGACAGGGGACCCTACGAGCAGTACTTC.